This T cell receptor beta chain was identified in a study of control samples from healthy donors and cancer patients. This CDR3 comprises 18 residues. J lost 0 bases, V lost 1 base, and 8 bases had no gene match. CDR1 LGHDT and CDR2 YNNKEL come from the germline V gene (reference sequence). Clones were read by immunoSEQ multiplex PCR, and TCRdb kept only the in-frame ones, dropping some. The sample contains about 120,000 clones, about 95% of which appear only once. The chain carries TRBV3-1 (or the pseudogene TRBV3-2) and TRBJ2-5, with TRBD2 matching 10 bases. The sequence was obtained from a man aged 25-45 years in good health. Material for sequencing was blood. The CDR3 protein is CASSQVFLAGVDQETQYF. For the CDR3, the DNA is TGTGCCAGCAGCCAAGTCTTCCTAGCGGGAGTCGACCAAGAGACCCAGTACTTC.